This TCR beta chain was profiled in a study of CD8 T cells in ankylosing spondylitis. Study conclusions and caveats: Clones linked to disease, bearing a CD8+ phenotype, were relatively rare in peripheral blood.

Between the trimmed V and J ends, which lost 2 bases and 4 bases, there was a span of 15 bases. The CDR3 covers 16 residues. Per germline, CDR1 SGHVS and CDR2 FQNEAQ. To note about this clonotype: What it binds is unknown.

Preparation of TCR beta libraries was done by quantitative 5'-RACE with molecular barcodes. TCRdb reprocessed the 5' RACE reads with MiXCR, giving one entry per CDR3 protein. The repertoire holds some 39,000 distinct CDR3 sequences, with around 15% as singletons. This sequence was found in a male donor with ankylosing spondylitis. The rearrangement links TRBV7-8 to TRBJ2-1; TRBD2 is a possible D gene (5 bases). The specimen was synovial fluid, either unsorted or a sorted T cell fraction (not recorded which). CDR3 amino acids: CASSLNRLRGYNEQFF. CDR3 nucleotides: TGTGCCAGCAGCTTAAACCGACTTAGAGGGTACAATGAGCAGTTCTTC.